A single T cell receptor (beta chain) is shown here with its context. Its target is not known. These data are taken from a study of OX40 agonist ivuxolimab in advanced cancers. Whole-study context: The study enrolled dose-escalation patients with hepatocellular carcinoma, melanoma, renal cell or head and neck cancer. Findings and limits, study-wide: Still undetermined is the antigen specificity of the expanded peripheral T cells. Expanded clones were, on average, more numerous among CD8+ T cells than CD4+.

Only in-frame clones appear in the TCRdb table, and some are missing; sequencing was by immunoSEQ multiplex PCR. The sample yields about 47,000 clones, about 86% seen once. Autoimmune disease history or systemic immunosuppression led to patient exclusion. Material: CD4+ or CD8+ T cells sorted from blood, obtained in a trial of the OX40 agonist ivuxolimab. The clonotype comes from an adult with an advanced solid tumor such as melanoma, head and neck, liver or kidney cancer.

The CDR3 region is CASSDSLPTETQYF. In DNA form, the CDR3 reads TGTGCCAGCAGCGATTCGCTCCCGACGGAGACCCAGTACTTC. This chain connects TRBV9 to TRBJ2-5, with unresolved D. Germline assignment: CDR1 SGDLS and CDR2 YYNGEE. V was cut by 3 bases and J by 5 bases, with 14 bases left in between. This CDR3 is 14 amino acids long.